This passage covers 10 T cell receptor beta chains from one sample sequenced in a study of blood T cell repertoires in COVID-19. TCRdb's copy holds only in-frame clones and misses some; the assay was immunoSEQ multiplex PCR. The data hold about 180,000 clones, with roughly 87% observed a single time. The sample taken for sequencing was peripheral blood. Source of these receptors: a woman in her 70s with acute or convalescent COVID-19.

The CDR3 sequence: CASMGASQETQYF. The CDR3 nucleotides are TGTGCCAGCATGGGAGCTTCACAAGAGACCCAGTACTTC. The chain uses TRBV6-5 and TRBJ2-5; possibly TRBD2 for D (5 bases). The germline gives CDR1 MNHEY, CDR2 SVGAGI. Trimming stripped 7 bases from V and 2 bases from J, with 11 bases between. The CDR3 extends over 13 amino acids.

This clone was seen just once. V usage is TRBV7-2 and J usage is TRBJ2-7; 15 bases fit TRBD2. In germline, CDR1 is SGHTA, CDR2 FQGNSA. The junction had 11 bases not matched to a gene; V was cut back by 4 bases and J by 4 bases. This CDR3 spans 18 amino acids. CDR3 DNA sequence: TGTGCCAGCAGCTCCGGACTAGCGGGAGGGCCGGTGAAGTACGAGCAGTACTTC. Translated, it gives CASSSGLAGGPVKYEQYF.

The rearrangement links TRBV7-2 to TRBJ1-6, with D possibly being TRBD1 (6 bases). Trimming cost V 0 bases and J 9 bases, with 15 bases left between them. The CDR3 spans 16 residues. Germline V gives CDR1 SGHTA, CDR2 FQGNSA. CDR3 in amino acids: CASSLAVGGAGSPLHF. The CDR3 DNA is TGTGCCAGCAGCTTAGCGGTAGGGGGGGCGGGTTCACCCCTCCACTTT.

This clone was found a few times. V and J are TRBV20-1 and TRBJ1-1; no clear D. Germline V CDR1 and CDR2: DFQATT, SNEGSKA (reference sequence). Trimming left V 5 bases short and J 6 bases short, with 10 bases between. The CDR3 consists of 11 residues. Here the CDR3 DNA reads TGCAGTGCTGTCCCTCGGGCTGAAGCTTTCTTT. Protein: CSAVPRAEAFF.

This clone came up many times. This chain joins TRBV18 and TRBJ2-1; 8 nucleotides match TRBD2. This CDR3 has 16 amino acids. V was clipped by 4 bases and J by 3 bases; unmatched bases: 8. Germline CDR1 reads KGHSH; CDR2 reads LQKENI. CDR3 DNA: TGTGCCAGCTCACAGGGGGTAGCGGGGATCTACAATGAGCAGTTCTTC. Amino acids: CASSQGVAGIYNEQFF.

The CDR3 loop reads CASSIFGSGDEETQYF. The CDR3 coding sequence is TGTGCCAGTAGTATATTCGGTAGCGGGGACGAGGAGACCCAGTACTTC. J is TRBJ2-5 and V is TRBV19; TRBD2 matches 8 bases. Germline CDR1 and CDR2: LNHDA and SQIVND (reference sequence). The CDR3 runs to 16 residues. After removal of 2 bases from V and 5 bases from J, the junction contained 10 bases not matched to a gene.

The chain joins TRBV5-1 to TRBJ2-3; 12 bases are shared with TRBD1. The CDR3 runs 16 residues. Germline trimming cut 0 bases from V and 3 bases from J; bases unmatched to any gene: 2. Germline lookup yields CDR1 SGHRS and CDR2 YFSETQ. The CDR3 DNA follows: TGCGCCAGCAGCTTGGAGGGACAGGGGGCAACAGATACGCAGTATTTT. Residues: CASSLEGQGATDTQYF.

The V call is TRBV6-2 or TRBV6-3, the J call TRBJ2-7, with 8 bases identical to TRBD2. In germline, CDR1 is MNHEY, CDR2 SVGEGT. With V trimmed by 5 bases and J by 1 base, 10 bases remained unmatched. The CDR3 is 16 amino acids. Here the CDR3 reads CASSPRGGTWSYEQYF. CDR3 nucleotides: TGTGCCAGCAGTCCCCGGGGGGGGACTTGGTCCTACGAGCAGTACTTC.

This chain connects TRBV28 to TRBJ2-7; D is possibly TRBD2 (6 bases). Germline V CDR1 and CDR2: MDHEN, SYDVKM. V shed 2 bases and J shed 9 bases, with 20 bases lying between them. The CDR3 sequence is 15 residues long. The CDR3 here is CASSLIGTSTTGQYF. As DNA, the CDR3 is TGTGCCAGCAGTTTAATCGGGACTTCGACTACGGGGCAGTACTTC.

This clone was found once. The chain has TRBV28 and TRBJ2-3, with D unclear. The CDR3 consists of 11 residues. CDR1 and CDR2 from the germline V gene are MDHEN and SYDVKM. Trimming left V 8 bases short and J 0 bases short, with 3 bases between. The CDR3 loop reads CASLSTDTQYF. DNA of the CDR3: TGTGCCAGCCTCAGCACAGATACGCAGTATTTT.